This T cell receptor beta chain was sequenced for a study of monozygotic twins with inflammatory bowel disease. Germline V gene lookup returns CDR1 LNHDA and CDR2 SQIVND (reference sequence). The CDR3 is 15 residues long. No DNA is given; TCRdb re-called the 5' RACE reads and lists each CDR3 protein once. Found here are around 450,000 distinct CDR3 sequences; the top ten clones hold 2.4%. The clonotype originates from a human donor with ulcerative colitis or Crohn's disease, or a healthy co-twin of an affected twin (not recorded which). V and J are TRBV19 and TRBJ1-2; with no DNA, the TCRdb D assignment of TRBD1 cannot be verified. The sample was blood. This CDR3 reads CASSPGHLTQYGYTF.